Below are 22 T cell receptor beta chains sequenced from a single sample in a study of T-cell reconstitution after alpha-beta-depleted transplantation in children. Library preparation (for TCRbeta) was performed with unique molecular identifiers. MiXCR was run by TCRdb on the PCR reads, yielding one entry per CDR3 protein. The sample records nearly 550,000 distinct CDR3 sequences, around 19% being singletons. The sample here was PBMCs from the stem cell graft donor, taken from the stem cell graft. The receptors here all came from a human donor who donated a stem cell graft to a child with acute lymphoblastic leukemia.

This clonotype was recorded a few times. V gene TRBV4-1 combines with J gene TRBJ2-3; 8 nucleotides line up with TRBD1. The CDR3 is 16 amino acids. Germline trimming cut 5 bases from V and 0 bases from J; bases unmatched to any gene: 7. Germline lookup yields CDR1 MGHRA and CDR2 YSYEKL. CDR3 nucleotide sequence: TGCGCCAGCAGCTATACCGGGACAGGTAGCACAGATACGCAGTATTTT. It codes for CASSYTGTGSTDTQYF.

V usage is TRBV7-2 and J usage is TRBJ2-7, with D unresolved. Germline CDR1 SGHTA, CDR2 FQGNSA. V lost 0 bases and J 2 bases, leaving 11 bases between the germline ends. The CDR3 loop spans 15 amino acids. The DNA of the CDR3 is TGTGCCAGCAGCTTAGCTCGCAGGTTACCCTACGAGCAGTACTTC. It encodes CASSLARRLPYEQYF. Combining the CDR3 with reference TRBV7-2 and TRBJ2-7 gives the whole variable domain GAGVSQSPSNKVTEKGKDVELRCDPISGHTALYWYRQSLGQGLEFLIYFQGNSAPDKSGLPSDRFSAERTGGSVSTLTIQRTQQEDSAVYLCASSLARRLPYEQYFGPGTRLTVT.

The genes are TRBV4-1 and TRBJ2-1, with no clear D. The CDR3 is 13 residues long. Germline V lookup: CDR1 MGHRA, CDR2 YSYEKL. V lost 0 bases, J lost 4 bases, and 4 bases lay in between. CDR3 DNA: TGCGCCAGCAGCCAAGAGGGATACAATGAGCAGTTCTTC. This codes for CASSQEGYNEQFF.

The chain combines TRBV7-8 with TRBJ2-1; unclear D gene. V was shortened by 4 bases and J by 4 bases, with 11 bases between the two germline ends. The CDR3 runs 14 residues. Per the germline V gene, CDR1 is SGHVS and CDR2 is FQNEAQ. CDR3 bases: TGTGCCAGCAGCTGGCGGAACATGTACAATGAGCAGTTCTTC. The encoded protein is CASSWRNMYNEQFF.

This clonotype was observed a handful of times. The genes are TRBV6-5 and TRBJ2-7; unclear D gene. V dropped 2 bases and J dropped 9 bases, with 11 bases sitting between them. Germline V gives CDR1 MNHEY, CDR2 SVGAGI. The CDR3 is 12 amino acids. The CDR3 sequence: CASSYTGQRQYF. CDR3 sequence (DNA): TGTGCCAGCAGTTACACGGGCCAGCGGCAGTACTTC.

This clonotype has more than one count but fewer than ten. The rearrangement uses TRBV19 and TRBJ1-5; possibly TRBD1 for D (5 bases). The CDR3 has 15 amino acids. Trimming cost V 3 bases and J 2 bases, with 11 bases left between them. Germline V gives CDR1 LNHDA, CDR2 SQIVND (reference sequence). Written as DNA, the CDR3 is TGTGCCAGTAGTATCACCGGGGGTGGCAATCAGCCCCAGCATTTT. It specifies CASSITGGGNQPQHF.

The genes are TRBV10-3 and TRBJ1-1, with a tentative D call TRBD1 (5 bases). The CDR3 length is 16 residues. V shed 0 bases and J shed 1 base, with 12 bases lying between them. Germline-derived CDR1 and CDR2 are ENHRY and SYGVKD. The CDR3 DNA reads TGTGCCATCAGTGAGTCTTTCGGACATCCGAACACTGAAGCTTTCTTT. It codes for CAISESFGHPNTEAFF.

The chain combines TRBV12-3 or TRBV12-4 with TRBJ2-7; D is tentatively TRBD1 or TRBD2 (5 bases each). V lost 0 bases and J lost 7, with 7 bases in between. CDR3 length: 12 amino acids. CDR3 DNA: TGTGCCAGCAGTTTAGCCTGGGGGGAGCAGTACTTC. This translates into CASSLAWGEQYF.

The V call is TRBV29-1, the J call TRBJ1-6, with TRBD1 matching 10 bases. Looked up from germline, CDR1 is SQVTM and CDR2 is ANQGSEA. This CDR3 has 14 residues. V trimming: 4 bases; J trimming: 7 bases; junction bases outside the gene matches: 4. CDR3 in amino acids: CSVGGQGGNSPLHF. CDR3 bases: TGCAGCGTTGGCGGACAGGGGGGAAATTCACCCCTCCACTTT.

This clonotype has just a few counts. The chain couples TRBV4-1 to TRBJ2-7; no clear D gene. V was shortened by 0 bases and J by 5 bases, with 20 bases between the two germline ends. In germline, CDR1 is MGHRA, CDR2 YSYEKL. The CDR3 covers 17 residues. This CDR3 reads CASSQEMFPERYDEQYF. The CDR3 nucleotides read TGCGCCAGCAGCCAAGAAATGTTTCCAGAGAGGTATGACGAGCAGTACTTC.

The CDR3 here is CASSITAIYAIGTDTQYF. The CDR3 coding sequence is TGTGCCAGCAGTATAACAGCAATTTACGCAATTGGCACAGATACGCAGTATTTT. J is TRBJ2-3 and V is TRBV12-3 or TRBV12-4; D gene uncertain. V dropped 5 bases and J dropped 1 base, with 22 bases sitting between them. The CDR3 extends over 18 amino acids.

The V gene is TRBV14, the J gene TRBJ2-7; D unclear. Trimming stripped 5 bases from V and 3 bases from J, with 14 bases between. CDR3 length: 14 residues. CDR1 is SGHDN, CDR2 FVKESK, per germline. The CDR3 here is CASSKRSLRYEQYF. CDR3 coding DNA: TGTGCCAGCAGCAAACGATCTCTGCGCTACGAGCAGTACTTC.

The V gene is TRBV7-9, the J gene TRBJ2-7; 10 nucleotides agree with TRBD1. The germline CDR1 and CDR2 sequences are SEHNR and FQNEAQ (reference sequence). This CDR3 has 15 residues. Losses at the gene ends were 5 bases for V and 3 bases for J; bases not matched to a gene: 7. In nucleotides, the CDR3 is TGTGCCAGCAGCCCCACGACAGGGGGCATCTACGAGCAGTACTTC. Translating it yields CASSPTTGGIYEQYF.

Only a few counts were recorded for this clonotype. V is TRBV5-5 and J is TRBJ1-5; 7 nucleotides line up with TRBD1. Unmatched junction bases numbered 4, after V lost 1 base and J lost 3 bases. Per the germline V gene, CDR1 is SGHKS and CDR2 is YYEKEE (reference sequence). This CDR3 spans 15 amino acids. Here the CDR3 reads CASSLLTGDNQPQHF. CDR3 in DNA: TGTGCCAGCAGCTTGCTCACAGGGGACAATCAGCCCCAGCATTTT.

The table lists this clonotype with a few counts. The chain employs TRBV12-3 or TRBV12-4 and TRBJ2-7; tentatively, D is TRBD2 (6 bases). Trimming removed 3 bases at V and 6 bases at J, with 15 bases between. The CDR3 has 14 residues. For the CDR3, the DNA is TGTGCCAGCAGTTTGCCGGGGGTCGGGGGCGAGCAGTACTTC. Translation: CASSLPGVGGEQYF.

This clonotype was seen at least ten times. The V call is TRBV7-9, the J call TRBJ2-7, with 9 bases matching TRBD1. Germline V gives CDR1 SEHNR, CDR2 FQNEAQ (reference sequence). The CDR3 sequence is 14 residues long. Trimming took 2 bases from V and 3 from J; bases not matched to a gene: 2. The CDR3 is CASSLRQGVYEQYF. The CDR3 nucleotides are TGTGCCAGCAGCTTAAGACAGGGGGTCTACGAGCAGTACTTC. Based on the CDR3 plus reference TRBV7-9 and TRBJ2-7, the full variable domain is DTGVSQNPRHKITKRGQNVTFRCDPISEHNRLYWYRQTLGQGPEFLTYFQNEAQLEKSRLLSDRFSAERPKGSFSTLEIQRTEQGDSAMYLCASSLRQGVYEQYFGPGTRLTVT.

This clonotype was counted a single time. The chain is built from TRBV6-1 and TRBJ2-2; possibly TRBD1 for D (6 bases). Trimming left V 3 bases short and J 6 bases short, with 11 bases between. The germline gives CDR1 MNHNS, CDR2 SASEGT. The CDR3 runs 14 residues. This CDR3 is CASSDWGRAGELFF. The CDR3 bases are TGTGCCAGCAGTGATTGGGGGCGCGCCGGGGAGCTGTTTTTT.

This chain links TRBV6-5 with TRBJ2-1; D uncertain. Trimming removed 2 bases at V and 6 bases at J, with 8 bases between. The CDR3 loop spans 13 amino acids. Germline assignment: CDR1 MNHEY and CDR2 SVGAGI. DNA for the CDR3: TGTGCCAGCAGTTACCCAGGAAGCAATGAGCAGTTCTTC. Its protein is CASSYPGSNEQFF.

This clonotype was found many times. This chain joins TRBV20-1 and TRBJ1-1, with TRBD1 as a possible D gene (6 bases). There are 13 residues in the CDR3. V lost 5 bases to trimming and J lost 4 bases, with 14 bases between them. The germline gives CDR1 DFQATT, CDR2 SNEGSKA (reference sequence). CDR3 DNA: TGCAGTGCTGGGGGGGGCGCGGGCACTGAAGCTTTCTTT. Its translation: CSAGGGAGTEAFF.

This clonotype was counted between two and nine times. The chain is built from TRBV4-1 and TRBJ2-5, with a weak D call TRBD1 (5 bases). The CDR3 has 15 residues. From germline, CDR1 is MGHRA and CDR2 YSYEKL. V lost 1 base, J lost 5 bases, and 14 bases lay in between. The CDR3 region is CASSQVVVGPETQYF. CDR3 bases: TGCGCCAGCAGCCAAGTGGTCGTGGGGCCGGAGACCCAGTACTTC.

In its sample, this clonotype was seen a few times. This chain joins TRBV2 and TRBJ2-2, with a possible D match to TRBD2 (5 bases). The CDR3 has 17 residues. Trimming removed 6 bases at V and 2 bases at J, with 19 bases between. Germline V gene data show CDR1 as SNHLY and CDR2 as FYNNEI. The DNA of the CDR3 is TGTGCCAGCAGGGTCGTTGTTTCGAGGGATAACACCGGGGAGCTGTTTTTT. Translated: CASRVVVSRDNTGELFF.

This clonotype was recorded a few times. V usage is TRBV13 and J usage is TRBJ2-5; 9 bases agree with TRBD1. Trimming at V came to 8 bases and at J to 1 base, leaving 2 bases not matched to a gene. This CDR3 has 13 amino acids. CDR1 and CDR2 (germline): PRHDT, FYEKMQ (reference sequence). This chain's CDR3 is CASQDRGQETQYF. CDR3 DNA: TGTGCCAGCCAGGACAGGGGCCAAGAGACCCAGTACTTC.